This section outlines one T cell receptor (beta chain) sequence together with its context. This sample was taken from a study of siplizumab effects on memory and regulatory T cells. The V end lost 6 bases, the J end lost 7 bases, and 22 bases lay between the germline ends. CDR3 size: 15 residues. Germline V gene data show CDR1 as WNHNN and CDR2 as SYGVQD (reference sequence). Measured with immunoSEQ multiplex PCR; TCRdb has only the in-frame clones, and not every one. The repertoire holds fewer than 45,000 clones, around 90% seen once, with 0.25% in the top ten. The chain has TRBV10-1 and TRBJ2-7, with D possibly being TRBD2 (6 bases). The source is a human donor in good health. Sequencing was performed on naive CD4+ T cells sorted from blood. For the CDR3, the DNA is TGCGCCAGCAGCATTACTAGTAGGGAGACTAGGGAGCAGTACTTC. Protein sequence: CASSITSRETREQYF.